Listed below are T cell receptor beta chains from one sample, sequenced in a study of blood T cell repertoires in COVID-19. Data came from immunoSEQ multiplex PCR; TCRdb stores just in-frame clones and leaves some out. The table shows 240,000 or so clones, with more than 70% occurring only once. The source material was PBMCs or T cells enriched from blood (not recorded which). The receptors shown here come from a woman in her fifties or sixties who had recovered from COVID-19. CDR3s include the opening cysteine and the closing phenylalanine or tryptophan. Each record gives: D gene, V gene, clone size, CDR3 protein. D genes are given only for firm matches. Size values are once, few and many counts, or a class for expanded clones, and some rows have none.

D: .; V: TRBV6-2/TRBV6-3; size: .; CDR3: CASRPDKLSQPQHF
D: TRBD1; V: TRBV7-8; size: .; CDR3: CASSLGRQGVRQPQHF
D: TRBD2; V: TRBV9; size: .; CDR3: CASSVDRTSGVTDTQYF
D: .; V: TRBV6-5; size: .; CDR3: CASTLRGTRGDGYTF
D: .; V: TRBV7-2; size: .; CDR3: CASSLAGGGETQYF
D: TRBD1; V: TRBV4-1; size: .; CDR3: CASSHSPGQGARETQYF
D: .; V: TRBV28; size: .; CDR3: CASSYGVGGYTF
D: .; V: TRBV7-8; size: once; CDR3: CASSLARPGYSNQPQHF
D: TRBD2; V: TRBV11-3; size: .; CDR3: CASSLVGLAGNTGELFF
D: .; V: TRBV30; size: .; CDR3: CAWSGTVRGELFF
D: .; V: TRBV19; size: .; CDR3: CASRDQGEAFF
D: TRBD2; V: TRBV5-4; size: once; CDR3: CASSPRLAGGPNGELFF
D: .; V: TRBV24-1; size: .; CDR3: CATSDPTGAGANEQFF
D: .; V: TRBV6-2/TRBV6-3; size: .; CDR3: CASSPSNEQFF
D: TRBD1; V: TRBV6-6; size: few; CDR3: CASSPRDRGNEQFF
D: TRBD1; V: TRBV5-1; size: .; CDR3: CASSPWTSDRDNSPLHF
D: TRBD1; V: TRBV18; size: .; CDR3: CASSPQDRGGEKLFF
D: .; V: TRBV4-1; size: .; CDR3: CASSRNQRQPQHF
D: TRBD2; V: TRBV27; size: .; CDR3: CASRPRGGIIYEQYF
D: TRBD2; V: TRBV5-1; size: .; CDR3: CASYSGGAGTSYNEQFF
D: .; V: TRBV7-9; size: .; CDR3: CASGSGQYTGELFF
D: .; V: TRBV5-5; size: .; CDR3: CASSWTANTEAFF
D: .; V: TRBV6-4; size: .; CDR3: CASSFQSNTEAFF
D: TRBD1; V: TRBV2; size: .; CDR3: CASRPDRASHEKLFF
D: .; V: TRBV9; size: .; CDR3: CASSVDGGAGQPQHF
D: .; V: TRBV7-9; size: .; CDR3: CASSATGAYEQYF
D: .; V: TRBV29-1; size: few; CDR3: CSVLQGRNQPQHF
D: .; V: TRBV2; size: .; CDR3: CASSGLLVRGNQPQHF
D: .; V: TRBV5-6; size: few; CDR3: CASSLRGNTEAFF
D: .; V: TRBV5-4; size: .; CDR3: CASSPGGKYGYTF
D: TRBD1; V: TRBV28; size: .; CDR3: CASSARTGGKYWGYTF
D: .; V: TRBV6-5; size: .; CDR3: CASSYSRDSLPSPLHF
D: .; V: TRBV6-2/TRBV6-3; size: .; CDR3: CASSHTYEQYF
D: .; V: TRBV7-3; size: .; CDR3: CASSPTTLAALTDTQYF
D: .; V: TRBV19; size: .; CDR3: CASSTRNRQIQETQYF
D: .; V: TRBV9; size: .; CDR3: CASSDVDGEAFSDTQYF
D: .; V: TRBV5-4; size: few; CDR3: CASSLAVAGGYTF
D: .; V: TRBV14; size: once; CDR3: CASSRAGFAETQYF
D: TRBD1; V: TRBV10-3; size: .; CDR3: CATNNRDRGAYEQYF
D: TRBD1; V: TRBV30; size: .; CDR3: CAWTDRGHQPQHF
D: .; V: TRBV18; size: once; CDR3: CASSPQEQTPEAFF
D: .; V: TRBV7-9; size: .; CDR3: CASSPGTRAGYGYTF
D: TRBD1; V: TRBV9; size: .; CDR3: CASSPRGILNTEAFF
D: .; V: TRBV19; size: .; CDR3: CASSSDKTYEQYF
D: .; V: TRBV30; size: once; CDR3: CAWSVRGQGFNSPLHF
D: TRBD2; V: TRBV27; size: .; CDR3: CASSASGGTQYF
D: .; V: TRBV6-5; size: .; CDR3: CASVEVGGNQPQHF
D: .; V: TRBV27; size: once; CDR3: CASSSNTGVPGELFF
D: .; V: TRBV7-2; size: .; CDR3: CASSLARDSGNTIYF
D: .; V: TRBV24-1; size: .; CDR3: CATSDFRTANNEQFF
D: TRBD2; V: TRBV6-5; size: .; CDR3: CATTSLAAGGYEQYF
D: .; V: TRBV20-1; size: .; CDR3: CSARVSYEQYF